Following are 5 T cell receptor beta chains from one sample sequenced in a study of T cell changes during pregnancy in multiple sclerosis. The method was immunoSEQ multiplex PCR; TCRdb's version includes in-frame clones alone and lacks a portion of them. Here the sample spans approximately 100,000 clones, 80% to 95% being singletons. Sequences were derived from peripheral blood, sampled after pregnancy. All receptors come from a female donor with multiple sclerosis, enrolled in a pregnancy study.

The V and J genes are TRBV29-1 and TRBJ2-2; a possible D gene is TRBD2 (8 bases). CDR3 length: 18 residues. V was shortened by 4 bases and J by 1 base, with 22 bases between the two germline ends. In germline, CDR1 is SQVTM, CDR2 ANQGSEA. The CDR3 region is CSVGTGAGLVRNTGELFF. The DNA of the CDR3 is TGCAGCGTTGGGACAGGAGCGGGACTAGTCAGGAACACCGGGGAGCTGTTTTTT.

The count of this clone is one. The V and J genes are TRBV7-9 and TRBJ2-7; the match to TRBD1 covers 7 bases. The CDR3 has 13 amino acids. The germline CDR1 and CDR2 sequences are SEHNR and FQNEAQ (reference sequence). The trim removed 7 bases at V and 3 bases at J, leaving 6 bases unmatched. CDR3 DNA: TGTGCCAGCACCTACACAGGGGACTACGAGCAGTACTTC. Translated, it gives CASTYTGDYEQYF.

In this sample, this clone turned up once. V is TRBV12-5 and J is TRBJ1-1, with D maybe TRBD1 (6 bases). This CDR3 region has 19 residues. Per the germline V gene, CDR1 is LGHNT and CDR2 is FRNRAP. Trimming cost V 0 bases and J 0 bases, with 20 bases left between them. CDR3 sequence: CASGLVQKDRERMNTEAFF. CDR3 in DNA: TGTGCTAGTGGTTTGGTACAAAAGGACAGAGAGAGGATGAACACTGAAGCTTTCTTT.

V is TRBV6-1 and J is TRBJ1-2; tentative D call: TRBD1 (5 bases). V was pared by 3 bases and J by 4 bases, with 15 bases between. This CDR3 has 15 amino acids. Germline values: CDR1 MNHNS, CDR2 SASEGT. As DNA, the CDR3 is TGTGCCAGCAGTGACTTGGGGGGGTTGGGCTATGGCTACACCTTC. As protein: CASSDLGGLGYGYTF.

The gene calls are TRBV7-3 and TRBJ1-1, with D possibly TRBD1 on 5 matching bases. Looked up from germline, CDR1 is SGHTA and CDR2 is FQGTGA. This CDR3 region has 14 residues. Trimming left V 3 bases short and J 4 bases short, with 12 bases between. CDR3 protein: CASSLIGGSTEAFF. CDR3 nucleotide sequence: TGTGCCAGCAGCTTGATCGGGGGATCCACTGAAGCTTTCTTT.